What follows are 19 T cell receptor beta chains derived from one specimen sequenced in a study of T cell clusters in autoimmune cytopenias. One tube held mixed TRB-A and TRB-B primer pools for touch-down PCR. TCRdb processed the multiplex PCR reads again and assigns one entry to each CDR3 protein, with no DNA. The sample includes roughly 8,000 distinct CDR3 sequences. TRB was amplified from around 0.25 ug of peripheral blood genomic DNA per sample. The material sequenced was peripheral blood. The receptors originated from a human donor with an autoimmune cytopenia or autoimmune hepatitis (not recorded which).

This clonotype is medium-sized by frequency. V usage is TRBV6-5 and J usage is TRBJ2-6. The germline V gene encodes CDR1 MNHEY and CDR2 SVGAGI. The CDR3 extends over 15 amino acids. CDR3 sequence: CASSYYTSGANVLTF.

The chain combines TRBV12-3 or TRBV12-4 with TRBJ2-7; absent DNA, TCRdb's TRBD1 call cannot be checked. CDR3 length: 18 residues. CDR3 protein: CASTLTGWITGDSYEQYF.

The chain combines TRBV30 with TRBJ2-3; TCRdb indicates TRBD1, and absent DNA this call remains unverified. The CDR3 loop spans 13 amino acids. Germline CDR1 and CDR2: GTSNPN and SVGIG (reference sequence). CDR3 loop: CAWRRAPTDTQYF.

By frequency, this clonotype is medium-sized (0.01 to 0.1%). The chain is built from TRBV18 and TRBJ2-7. This CDR3 contains 14 residues. The germline V gene has CDR1 KGHSH and CDR2 LQKENI. The CDR3 sequence is CASSPRVEVYEQYF.

CDR3 residues: CSARLDRVDTQYF. The chain joins TRBV20-1 to TRBJ2-3. The V gene's germline CDR1 is DFQATT and CDR2 SNEGSKA (reference sequence). CDR3 length: 13 residues.

This chain uses TRBV5-4 with TRBJ1-1. Germline V CDR1 and CDR2: SGHNT, YYREEE (reference sequence). CDR3 size: 14 residues. The CDR3 spells CASSLGGGITEAFF.

The rearrangement joins TRBV5-1 to TRBJ2-5; with no DNA, the TCRdb D assignment of TRBD1 cannot be verified. Germline V lookup: CDR1 SGHRS, CDR2 YFSETQ. The CDR3 is 15 residues long. CDR3 amino acids: CASSLGSGLQETQYF.

CDR3 loop: CATMTLRLAGSYEQYF. The chain combines TRBV28 with TRBJ2-7; TCRdb's assignment of TRBD2 cannot be checked, as there is no DNA. This CDR3 is built from 16 residues. Germline V CDR1 and CDR2: MDHEN, SYDVKM.

The J gene is TRBJ2-5, the V gene TRBV7-6; without DNA, the TCRdb call of TRBD2 cannot be checked. The germline V gene encodes CDR1 SGHVS and CDR2 FNYEAQ. This CDR3 contains 16 residues. The CDR3 is CASSLLTSALLKTQYF.

V usage is TRBV12-3 or TRBV12-4 and J usage is TRBJ1-2; with no DNA, the TCRdb D assignment of TRBD1 cannot be verified. This CDR3 comprises 15 residues. Here the CDR3 reads CASSYRDTPNYGYTF.

The rearrangement links TRBV6-2 or TRBV6-3 to TRBJ2-4; with no DNA, the TCRdb D assignment of TRBD2 cannot be verified. This CDR3 has 13 amino acids. CDR1 MNHEY and CDR2 SVGEGT come from the germline V gene. The CDR3 loop reads CASCRDIGGIQYF.

The chain has TRBV6-1 and TRBJ2-2; TCRdb calls TRBD1, which cannot be checked without DNA. CDR1 is MNHNS, CDR2 SASEGT, per germline. This CDR3 is 15 amino acids long. CDR3 protein: CASRGSGRDTGELFF.

Measured by frequency, this clonotype is medium-sized. The V and J genes are TRBV6-1 and TRBJ1-2. The germline CDR1 and CDR2 sequences are MNHNS and SASEGT. This CDR3 has 15 residues. CDR3 region: CASSGVDLLNEGYTF.

The chain couples TRBV20-1 to TRBJ2-3; no DNA is available, so the TRBD1 call from TCRdb remains unchecked. Germline loops: CDR1 DFQATT, CDR2 SNEGSKA (reference sequence). The CDR3 sequence is 17 residues long. The CDR3 here is CSAILRGRGRGTDTQYF.

This chain uses TRBV6-5 with TRBJ2-5; TCRdb's D call, TRBD1, is unchecked because there is no DNA. Germline V gene lookup returns CDR1 MNHEY and CDR2 SVGAGI. The CDR3 is 14 amino acids. The CDR3 region is CASSYSTGQETQYF.

This clonotype is identified as large from frequency. The chain links TRBV29-1 to TRBJ1-2; the TRBD1 assignment by TCRdb is unverifiable without DNA. The CDR3 loop spans 12 amino acids. Germline CDR1 reads SQVTM; CDR2 reads ANQGSEA. The CDR3 protein is CSVGGRNYGYTF.

The chain employs TRBV6-2 or TRBV6-3 and TRBJ1-1; TCRdb proposes TRBD1, but this gene call is untestable without DNA. The CDR3 runs to 15 residues. Germline V gives CDR1 MNHEY, CDR2 SVGEGT. This CDR3 is CASSYSRGLNTEAFF.

This clonotype is labeled medium-sized (0.01 to 0.1%) based on frequency. The chain has TRBV5-4 and TRBJ1-6. Per the germline V gene, CDR1 is SGHNT and CDR2 is YYREEE (reference sequence). CDR3 length: 13 amino acids. The CDR3 region is CASSLWEGSPLHF.

The chain is built from TRBV20-1 and TRBJ1-2; the TCRdb call, TRBD1, lacks DNA for checking. Germline assignment: CDR1 DFQATT and CDR2 SNEGSKA (reference sequence). This CDR3 region has 14 residues. CDR3: CSARDPRTGYGYTF.